This T cell receptor (beta chain) was observed in a study of blood T cell repertoires in COVID-19. Study details: Material from acute and convalescent COVID-19 was sourced from the United States, Italy and Spain. In each case, the material was cDNA or gDNA derived from T cells, B-cell-depleted T cells, or PBMCs.

The CDR3 has 15 amino acids. The J segment lost 6 bases and the V segment lost 4 bases, leaving 6 bases of the junction unmatched. Looked up from germline, CDR1 is SGHRS and CDR2 is YFSETQ. In the original processing: Estimates of nucleated cell counts were drawn from the amplification of reference gene primers. TCRdb's copy holds only in-frame clones and misses some; the assay was immunoSEQ multiplex PCR. V and J calls and clone size come straight from that table; D and trimming were deduced from the DNA. The table shows 90,000 or so clones, with less than 90% occurring only once. Sequencing input: peripheral blood. This chain links TRBV5-1 with TRBJ2-3; 12 bases line up with TRBD2. The clonotype was recovered from a human donor in a cohort sampled during active COVID-19. The CDR3 DNA sequence: TGCGCCAGCAGCATACTAGCGGGAGGTGGCGATACGCAGTATTTT. It encodes CASSILAGGGDTQYF.